Below are 15 T cell receptor beta chains sequenced from a single sample in a study of early T cells in non-severe SARS-CoV-2 infection. TCRdb re-called the 5' RACE reads with MiXCR, one entry per CDR3 protein. The table records 80,000 to 95,000 distinct CDR3 sequences, 16% of them present only once. The sequences come from whole blood, collected at baseline. These receptors all come from an adult who was a healthcare worker with PCR-confirmed SARS-CoV-2 infection or an uninfected control (not recorded which).

This clonotype was detected only a few times. V gene TRBV5-1 combines with J gene TRBJ1-6; unclear D gene. This CDR3 contains 13 residues. Trimming pared 0 bases from V and 10 bases from J, leaving 8 bases between. Germline CDR1 is SGHRS and CDR2 is YFSETQ. The CDR3 region has the DNA TGCGCCAGCAGCTTGGAGGGAGACTCACCCCTCCACTTT. Translation gives CASSLEGDSPLHF.

This clonotype has just a few counts. J is TRBJ2-1 and V is TRBV4-1; D is undetermined. There are 15 residues in the CDR3. From germline, CDR1 is MGHRA and CDR2 YSYEKL. V was trimmed by 1 base and J by 0 bases, leaving 7 bases between them. DNA for the CDR3: TGCGCCAGCAGCCAAGGAGAGGCCTCCTACAATGAGCAGTTCTTC. It codes for CASSQGEASYNEQFF.

CDR3 loop: CAGSGPINEKLFF. CDR3 nucleotide sequence: TGTGCCGGCTCGGGACCGATAAATGAAAAACTGTTTTTT. The V call is TRBV6-5, the J call TRBJ1-4, with D tentatively TRBD1 (5 bases). CDR1 is MNHEY, CDR2 SVGAGI, per germline. CDR3 length equals 13 residues. V was pared by 11 bases and J by 5 bases, with 15 bases between.

This clonotype has just a few counts. The V call is TRBV7-9, the J call TRBJ2-3; D is tentatively TRBD1 or TRBD2 (5 bases each). The CDR3 contains 12 residues. The germline V gene encodes CDR1 SEHNR and CDR2 FQNEAQ (reference sequence). V lost 5 bases and J 8 bases, leaving 11 bases between the germline ends. CDR3 sequence (DNA): TGTGCCAGCAGCCGGAGGCAGGGTACGCAGTATTTT. It encodes CASSRRQGTQYF.

This clonotype has a handful of counts. The chain employs TRBV20-1 and TRBJ2-7; maybe TRBD2 (5 bases). Germline V gene data show CDR1 as DFQATT and CDR2 as SNEGSKA (reference sequence). CDR3 length: 10 amino acids. Trimming pared 5 bases from V and 6 bases from J, leaving 8 bases between. The CDR3 loop is CSAVGSEQYF. The CDR3 DNA sequence: TGCAGTGCTGTGGGGAGCGAGCAGTACTTC.

This clonotype was recorded a few times. The rearrangement links TRBV6-4 to TRBJ1-2; the D gene is possibly TRBD1 (5 bases). The V gene's germline CDR1 is MRHNA and CDR2 SNTAGT. CDR3 size: 11 residues. V lost 10 bases to trimming and J lost 7 bases, with 13 bases between them. As DNA, the CDR3 is TGTGCCATAGTGCTTGGGGCTGGCTACACCTTC. Its translation: CAIVLGAGYTF.

This clonotype was seen a few times. The chain couples TRBV12-3 or TRBV12-4 to TRBJ2-7, with no clear D. Trimming shortened V by 8 bases and J by 4 bases, and 21 bases separated the two germline ends. The CDR3 runs 15 residues. CDR3 coding DNA: TGTGCCAGCTCCCCTCTACCGTCTACTGGGTACGAGCAGTACTTC. Amino acids: CASSPLPSTGYEQYF.

The chain carries TRBV20-1 and TRBJ2-1; 12 nucleotides line up with TRBD2. The CDR3 covers 15 residues. The V segment lost 3 bases and the J segment 8 bases; nucleotides outside the gene matches: 8. Germline V CDR1 and CDR2: DFQATT, SNEGSKA (reference sequence). CDR3 in DNA: TGCAGTGCTAGTTCCGGGACTAGCGGGTCAGATGAGCAGTTCTTC. Translation gives CSASSGTSGSDEQFF.

This sequence joins TRBV20-1 and TRBJ2-5; unclear D gene. The V end was cut by 3 bases, the J end by 5 bases, with 13 bases between. Germline V gene data show CDR1 as DFQATT and CDR2 as SNEGSKA (reference sequence). The CDR3 has 13 amino acids. The CDR3 sequence is CSARDVSPETQYF. In nucleotides, the CDR3 is TGCAGTGCTAGGGATGTTAGCCCGGAGACCCAGTACTTC.

This clonotype was observed a few times. This chain links TRBV7-8 with TRBJ1-5, with unresolved D. The germline V gene has CDR1 SGHVS and CDR2 FQNEAQ. The V gene lost 1 base and the J gene lost 2 bases, with 6 bases spanning the gap. The CDR3 contains 14 residues. The chain's CDR3 is CASSLGGGNQPQHF. CDR3 in DNA: TGTGCCAGCAGCTTAGGCGGCGGCAATCAGCCCCAGCATTTT.

This clonotype was seen a handful of times. The chain uses TRBV6-5 and TRBJ1-1; no firm D call. Between the trimmed V and J ends, which lost 2 bases and 0 bases, there was a span of 7 bases. The CDR3 has 14 amino acids. Germline V gene data show CDR1 as MNHEY and CDR2 as SVGAGI. The CDR3 sequence is CASSYGSLNTEAFF. CDR3 DNA sequence: TGTGCCAGCAGTTACGGGTCCCTGAACACTGAAGCTTTCTTT.

This clonotype was counted at least ten times. V is TRBV5-6 and J is TRBJ1-4; tentatively, D is TRBD1 (6 bases). The CDR3 has 13 residues. Trimming stripped 6 bases from V and 5 bases from J, with 11 bases between. Germline CDR1 and CDR2: SGHDT and YYEEEE. The CDR3: CASTDRENEKLFF. The CDR3 nucleotides are TGTGCCAGCACGGACAGAGAAAATGAAAAACTGTTTTTT.

This clonotype has just a few counts. The chain is built from TRBV15 and TRBJ1-4; unclear D gene. The CDR3 sequence is 13 residues long. Germline V gives CDR1 LNHNV, CDR2 YYDKDF (reference sequence). V lost 0 bases and J 8 bases, leaving 7 bases between the germline ends. The CDR3 sequence: CATSREREEKLFF. The CDR3 coding sequence is TGTGCCACCAGCAGAGAGAGGGAGGAAAAACTGTTTTTT.

This clonotype was detected ten times or more. V usage is TRBV18 and J usage is TRBJ1-4, with 7 nucleotides matching TRBD1. The ends lost 1 base at V and 8 bases at J; junction bases unmatched: 7. The CDR3 covers 15 residues. The germline CDR1 and CDR2 sequences are KGHSH and LQKENI. This CDR3 reads CASSPQGTATEKLFF. CDR3 bases: TGTGCCAGCTCACCACAAGGGACAGCTACCGAAAAACTGTTTTTT.

Worth noting for this clonotype: Lacking the conserved final phenylalanine or tryptophan, this CDR3 likely reflects a read error. The chain employs TRBV28 and TRBJ2-7, with TRBD2 matching 13 bases. J lost 6 bases, V lost 3 bases, and 5 bases had no gene match. The CDR3 extends over 15 amino acids. Germline CDR1 is MDHEN and CDR2 is SYDVKM. CDR3 loop: CASSFRTSGSSEQYL. The CDR3 DNA reads TGTGCCAGCAGTTTTCGGACTAGCGGGAGTAGCGAGCAGTACCTC.